This T cell receptor beta chain appears in the sequencing data of a study of T cells in Graves' hyperthyroidism and ophthalmopathy. This clonotype was observed a handful of times. The junction shows a germline mismatch at one end, possibly a read error. The CDR3 is made up of 15 amino acids. Germline assignment: CDR1 MNHEY and CDR2 SMNVEV (reference sequence). RNA transcripts were the template for amplifying TCR beta CDR3 regions. A set of HTBI primers served as the primers for a first-round RT-PCR of the TCR CDR3. A single record per CDR3 protein comes from TCRdb applying MiXCR to the multiplex PCR reads. The repertoire has approximately 560,000 distinct CDR3 sequences, approximately 15% of them found once; the top ten carry under 7.5%.

V is TRBV27 and J is TRBJ1-5, with D hard to call. Material for sequencing was blood. The receptor was isolated from a woman aged 30 to 39 with Graves' hyperthyroidism. In nucleotides, the CDR3 is TGTGCCGGCAGTTTACCCAGAGGGAGCAATCAGCCCCAGCATTTT. This sequence encodes CAGSLPRGSNQPQHF.